This record concerns one T cell receptor beta chain sequence. Sequenced by immunoSEQ multiplex PCR; TCRdb stores in-frame clones only, minus some. The sample carries around 34,000 clones, approximately 94% recorded once. This sample was included in a study of T cell changes during pregnancy in multiple sclerosis. This TCR came from a female donor with multiple sclerosis, enrolled in a pregnancy study. The material sequenced was CD4+ T cells from peripheral blood mononuclear cells, taken in the second trimester of pregnancy.

CDR3 in amino acids: CASSLLGGSSGNTIYF. Here the CDR3 DNA reads TGTGCCAGCAGCTTGCTCGGGGGGAGCTCTGGAAACACCATATATTTT. This chain joins TRBV5-6 and TRBJ1-3; D possibly corresponds to TRBD1 (5 bases). Trimming left V 1 base short and J 0 bases short, with 11 bases between. Germline CDR1 reads SGHDT; CDR2 reads YYEEEE. There are 16 residues in the CDR3.